Listed below are T cell receptor beta chains from one sample, sequenced in a study of CD8 T cells in acute hepatitis C reinfection. Profiling relied on immunoSEQ multiplex PCR, and the TCRdb table lists in-frame clones only, not all of them. The table shows about 40,000 clones, with 80% to 90% occurring only once. The sample taken for sequencing was naive CD8+ T cells from PBMCs. The receptors here all came from a woman in her late teens or twenties who spontaneously cleared hepatitis C infection. Each CDR3 is given with its conserved first and last residue. A D gene is named only where the DNA matches it firmly. Some rows have no size entry. The others give once, few or many, or a class for an expanded clone.

D: -
J: TRBJ2-4
V: TRBV4-1
size: few
CDR3: CASSQEGDDGNIQYF
DNA: TGCGCCAGCAGCCAAGAGGGAGATGATGGAAACATTCAGTACTTC

D: -
J: TRBJ2-1
V: TRBV5-5
size: -
CDR3: CASSLAGNEQFF
DNA: TGTGCCAGCAGCTTGGCAGGGAATGAGCAGTTCTTC

D: TRBD2
J: TRBJ2-1
V: TRBV4-2
size: -
CDR3: CASSQGSGSAYNEQFF
DNA: TGTGCCAGCAGCCAGGGTAGCGGGAGTGCCTACAATGAGCAGTTCTTC

D: TRBD1
J: TRBJ2-7
V: TRBV10-1
size: few
CDR3: CASSEDRVDNEQYF
DNA: TGCGCCAGCAGTGAGGACAGGGTTGACAACGAGCAGTACTTC

D: -
J: TRBJ1-2
V: TRBV11-1
size: -
CDR3: CASRGPGHGYTF
DNA: TGTGCCAGCCGCGGACCAGGTCATGGCTACACCTTC

D: -
J: TRBJ2-1
V: TRBV2
size: -
CDR3: CASKLSLGTARYNEQFF
DNA: TGTGCCAGCAAACTATCTCTGGGCACCGCCCGATACAATGAGCAGTTCTTC

D: TRBD1
J: TRBJ1-6
V: TRBV7-9
size: -
CDR3: CASSPPGQGKRAPLHF
DNA: TGTGCCAGCAGTCCTCCGGGACAGGGGAAAAGGGCACCCCTCCACTTT

D: -
J: TRBJ2-1
V: TRBV15
size: -
CDR3: CATSSSQGSSSYNEQFF
DNA: TGTGCCACCAGCAGCTCCCAGGGGTCCAGCTCCTACAATGAGCAGTTCTTC

D: TRBD1
J: TRBJ1-5
V: TRBV7-9
size: few
CDR3: CASSGQGANQPQHF
DNA: TGTGCCAGCAGCGGACAGGGAGCGAATCAGCCCCAGCATTTT

D: -
J: TRBJ1-1
V: TRBV7-9
size: -
CDR3: CASRHRESGDNTEAFF
DNA: TGTGCCAGCAGGCACCGGGAATCTGGGGACAACACTGAAGCTTTCTTT

D: TRBD2
J: TRBJ2-1
V: TRBV28
size: -
CDR3: CASSDGTSGRAIDEQFF
DNA: TGTGCCAGCAGTGACGGGACTAGCGGGAGGGCCATCGATGAGCAGTTCTTC

D: TRBD1
J: TRBJ2-7
V: TRBV7-9
size: few
CDR3: CASSLGPGTATSEQYF
DNA: TGTGCCAGCAGCTTAGGCCCCGGGACAGCCACTAGTGAGCAGTACTTC

D: -
J: TRBJ1-5
V: TRBV7-9
size: -
CDR3: CASTGEDQPQHF
DNA: TGTGCCAGCACAGGGGAGGATCAGCCCCAGCATTTT

D: -
J: TRBJ2-1
V: TRBV6-5
size: -
CDR3: CASADGQYNEQFF
DNA: TGTGCCAGCGCTGACGGGCAATACAATGAGCAGTTCTTC

D: -
J: TRBJ1-2
V: TRBV27
size: -
CDR3: CASSLTGQGYTF
DNA: TGTGCCAGCAGTTTAACGGGTCAAGGCTACACCTTC

D: -
J: TRBJ2-7
V: TRBV2
size: -
CDR3: CASQGGEQYF
DNA: TGTGCCAGTCAGGGGGGAGAGCAGTACTTC

D: -
J: TRBJ2-1
V: TRBV27
size: once
CDR3: CASRVRLTYYNEQFF
DNA: TGTGCCAGCAGGGTGAGACTGACCTACTACAATGAGCAGTTCTTC

D: TRBD1
J: TRBJ2-5
V: TRBV10-2
size: -
CDR3: CASIRDRDFWETQYF
DNA: TGCGCCAGCATTCGGGACAGGGATTTTTGGGAGACCCAGTACTTC

D: -
J: TRBJ2-5
V: TRBV7-9
size: -
CDR3: CASSSDLKTQYF
DNA: TGTGCCAGCAGCTCGGACTTGAAGACCCAGTACTTC

D: -
J: TRBJ1-1
V: TRBV6-5
size: once
CDR3: CASSHTQGATEAFF
DNA: TGTGCCAGCAGTCATACCCAGGGTGCCACTGAAGCTTTCTTT

D: -
J: TRBJ2-1
V: TRBV19
size: -
CDR3: CASSISPNDYNEQFF
DNA: TGTGCCAGTAGTATTTCTCCAAATGACTACAATGAGCAGTTCTTC

D: -
J: TRBJ1-2
V: TRBV15
size: -
CDR3: CATSGGTGTPTLGYTF
DNA: TGTGCCACCAGCGGCGGGACGGGGACCCCCACTCTTGGCTACACCTTC

D: -
J: TRBJ1-1
V: TRBV5-4
size: few
CDR3: CASSSPTPVDTEAFF
DNA: TGTGCCAGCAGCTCGCCGACCCCTGTCGACACTGAAGCTTTCTTT

D: -
J: TRBJ2-1
V: TRBV7-3
size: few
CDR3: CASSLRALEDEQFF
DNA: TGTGCCAGCAGCTTAAGGGCGCTAGAAGATGAGCAGTTCTTC

D: -
J: TRBJ1-2
V: TRBV7-9
size: -
CDR3: CASSLEGTLYGYTF
DNA: TGTGCCAGCAGCTTAGAGGGGACTCTCTATGGCTACACCTTC

D: -
J: TRBJ1-6
V: TRBV28
size: -
CDR3: CASRVLHNSPLHF
DNA: TGTGCCAGCAGAGTACTGCATAATTCACCCCTCCACTTT

D: TRBD2
J: TRBJ2-1
V: TRBV29-1
size: -
CDR3: CSVRLADEGNEQFF
DNA: TGCAGCGTTCGACTAGCGGACGAAGGCAATGAGCAGTTCTTC

D: -
J: TRBJ2-7
V: TRBV18
size: once
CDR3: CASSPRRGNNYEQYF
DNA: TGTGCCAGCTCACCGAGGCGAGGGAATAACTACGAGCAGTACTTC

D: -
J: TRBJ2-1
V: TRBV5-4
size: -
CDR3: CASSPGVHEQFF
DNA: TGTGCCAGCAGCCCGGGAGTTCATGAGCAGTTCTTC

D: TRBD2
J: TRBJ2-7
V: TRBV27
size: -
CDR3: CASSVIAGRGEQYF
DNA: TGTGCCAGCAGTGTAATAGCGGGCCGAGGCGAGCAGTACTTC

D: -
J: TRBJ1-1
V: TRBV10-3
size: once
CDR3: CAISRLWEHPATEAFF
DNA: TGTGCCATCAGCCGCCTGTGGGAACACCCCGCCACTGAAGCTTTCTTT

D: TRBD2
J: TRBJ2-1
V: TRBV27
size: -
CDR3: CASSTTLAGPYNEQFF
DNA: TGTGCCAGCAGTACCACATTAGCGGGACCCTACAATGAGCAGTTCTTC

D: -
J: TRBJ1-4
V: TRBV25-1
size: once
CDR3: CASSEYFRDPTNEKLFF
DNA: TGTGCCAGCAGTGAATACTTCCGGGACCCAACTAATGAAAAACTGTTTTTT

D: -
J: TRBJ1-1
V: TRBV6-5
size: -
CDR3: CASTQDHTEAFF
DNA: TGTGCCAGCACGCAGGACCACACTGAAGCTTTCTTT

D: -
J: TRBJ2-2
V: TRBV10-3
size: -
CDR3: CAITTTDSTGELFF
DNA: TGTGCCATTACAACCACTGACAGCACCGGGGAGCTGTTTTTT

D: TRBD1
J: TRBJ1-5
V: TRBV29-1
size: -
CDR3: CSVTDRGGQPQHF
DNA: TGCAGCGTGACTGACAGGGGGGGACAGCCCCAGCATTTT

D: -
J: TRBJ1-3
V: TRBV7-9
size: -
CDR3: CASIFLNTIYF
DNA: TGTGCCAGCATTTTTTTAAACACCATATATTTT

D: TRBD1
J: TRBJ2-1
V: TRBV4-1
size: -
CDR3: CASSTSRPGGHEQFF
DNA: TGCGCCAGCAGCACTTCTCGGCCAGGGGGCCATGAGCAGTTCTTC

D: -
J: TRBJ2-1
V: TRBV28
size: -
CDR3: CASSLGGREQFF
DNA: TGTGCCAGCAGTTTAGGGGGGCGGGAGCAGTTCTTC

D: -
J: TRBJ2-7
V: TRBV11-2
size: -
CDR3: CASSLNSGTKAYEQYF
DNA: TGTGCCAGCAGCTTAAACTCCGGGACAAAGGCCTACGAGCAGTACTTC

D: -
J: TRBJ2-3
V: TRBV10-3
size: -
CDR3: CAISELLLADTQYF
DNA: TGTGCCATCAGTGAGCTACTCCTTGCGGATACGCAGTATTTT

D: -
J: TRBJ2-1
V: TRBV7-6
size: -
CDR3: CASSLGGPFNEQFF
DNA: TGTGCCAGCAGCTTGGGAGGCCCATTCAATGAGCAGTTCTTC

D: -
J: TRBJ2-7
V: TRBV18
size: -
CDR3: CASSLATYEQYF
DNA: TGTGCCAGCTCCCTAGCCACCTACGAGCAGTACTTC

D: -
J: TRBJ2-2
V: TRBV2
size: -
CDR3: CASSEAEGDYLSTGELFF
DNA: TGTGCCAGCAGTGAAGCAGAGGGGGACTATTTGAGTACAGGGGAGCTGTTTTTT

D: -
J: TRBJ1-4
V: TRBV6-5
size: -
CDR3: CASTSRANPWEKLFF
DNA: TGTGCCAGCACCAGCCGGGCCAATCCTTGGGAAAAACTGTTTTTT

D: -
J: TRBJ2-7
V: TRBV7-8
size: -
CDR3: CASSLDYEQYF
DNA: TGTGCCAGCAGCTTGGACTACGAGCAGTACTTC

D: TRBD1
J: TRBJ1-2
V: TRBV14
size: -
CDR3: CASSPHTGVVNYGYTF
DNA: TGTGCCAGCAGCCCACATACAGGGGTTGTTAACTATGGCTACACCTTC

D: TRBD2
J: TRBJ2-3
V: TRBV7-6
size: -
CDR3: CASSPGGTQYF
DNA: TGTGCCAGCAGCCCCGGGGGGACGCAGTATTTT

D: -
J: TRBJ1-6
V: TRBV2
size: -
CDR3: CASMGNSPLHF
DNA: TGTGCCAGCATGGGTAATTCACCCCTCCACTTT

D: -
J: TRBJ2-6
V: TRBV4-1
size: -
CDR3: CASSQDRRVNGANVLTF
DNA: TGCGCCAGCAGCCAAGATCGCAGGGTAAATGGGGCCAACGTCCTGACTTTC